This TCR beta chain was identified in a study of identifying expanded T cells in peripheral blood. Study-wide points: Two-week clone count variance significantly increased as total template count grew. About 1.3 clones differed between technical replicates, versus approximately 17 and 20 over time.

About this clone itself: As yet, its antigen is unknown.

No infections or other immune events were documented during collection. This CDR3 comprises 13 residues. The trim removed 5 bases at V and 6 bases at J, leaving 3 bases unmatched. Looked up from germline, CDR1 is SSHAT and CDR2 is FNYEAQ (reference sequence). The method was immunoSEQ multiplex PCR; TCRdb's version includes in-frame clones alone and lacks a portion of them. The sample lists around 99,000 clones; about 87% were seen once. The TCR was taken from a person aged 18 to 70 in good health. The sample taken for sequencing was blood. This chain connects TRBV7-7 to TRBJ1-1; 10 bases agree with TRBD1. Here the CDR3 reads CASSTGTGAEAFF. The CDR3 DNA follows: TGTGCCAGCAGCACTGGGACAGGGGCTGAAGCTTTCTTT.